This T cell receptor beta chain was recovered during a study of cytomegalovirus exposure and HLA in healthy donors. Primers for the PCR totalled 60 Vbeta and 13 Jbeta. Only in-frame clones appear in the TCRdb table, and some are missing; sequencing was by immunoSEQ multiplex PCR. The table shows about 200,000 clones, with roughly 80% occurring only once. The CDR3 is 17 residues long. Germline V gene sequence: CDR1 SGHTS, CDR2 YDEGEE. V lost 3 bases, J lost 7 bases, and 16 bases stayed unmatched. Broader study findings: No immune exposure information besides CMV serostatus was available. Most TCR sequences showed up rarely, but some public TCRs showed up in many donors.

In regard to this clone: The target antigen is unknown.

The specimen sequenced was PBMCs. The receptor was isolated from a man between 40 and 49 years old in good health and CMV-seropositive. The chain couples TRBV5-8 to TRBJ2-1; 7 bases align to TRBD2. The CDR3 nucleotides read TGTGCCAGCAGCTGGGGGGGTTTTGCGGGAGTGTCTAATGAGCAGTTCTTC. It yields the protein CASSWGGFAGVSNEQFF.